The 32 T cell receptor beta chains below come from one sample, sequenced in a study of cytomegalovirus exposure and HLA in healthy donors. In the PCR, 60 Vbeta and 13 Jbeta primers were used. TCRdb keeps only in-frame clones here, not all; method: immunoSEQ multiplex PCR. The sample holds approximately 150,000 clones, roughly 80% seen once. Material for sequencing was PBMCs. The receptor source for this set is a young woman in good health and CMV-seronegative.

Only one count was recorded for this clone. This rearrangement joins TRBV13 to TRBJ1-2; 8 bases fit TRBD1. CDR3 size: 16 residues. Trimming cost V 1 base and J 8 bases; bases outside gene matches: 12. The V gene's germline CDR1 is PRHDT and CDR2 FYEKMQ (reference sequence). CDR3 DNA sequence: TGTGCCAGCAGCTTAGCGCGACAGGGGCCGTGGGGCGGCTACACCTTC. Protein product: CASSLARQGPWGGYTF.

V and J are TRBV7-3 and TRBJ2-6; D uncertain. V was cut by 0 bases and J by 0 bases, with 3 bases left in between. Germline-derived CDR1 and CDR2 are SGHTA and FQGTGA. This CDR3 contains 15 residues. CDR3 coding DNA: TGTGCCAGCAGCTTAACGGCCTCTGGGGCCAACGTCCTGACTTTC. Protein: CASSLTASGANVLTF.

This clone turned up a few times. V gene TRBV4-3 combines with J gene TRBJ1-5; tentative D call: TRBD1 (5 bases). V dropped 4 bases and J dropped 4 bases, with 14 bases sitting between them. CDR1 LGHNA and CDR2 YSLEER come from the germline V gene. There are 15 residues in the CDR3. The CDR3 nucleotides are TGCGCCAGCAGCCGTTCAACGGGGGAGAATCAGCCCCAGCATTTT. Translated: CASSRSTGENQPQHF.

This clone has more than one count but fewer than ten. The V and J genes are TRBV5-4 and TRBJ2-7, with 9 bases identical to TRBD1. The V gene's germline CDR1 is SGHNT and CDR2 YYREEE (reference sequence). The ends lost 0 bases at V and 5 bases at J; junction bases unmatched: 6. The CDR3 is made up of 15 amino acids. The CDR3 sequence: CASSLETGGWDEQYF. DNA for the CDR3: TGTGCCAGCAGCTTGGAGACAGGGGGATGGGACGAGCAGTACTTC.

The chain uses TRBV6-6 and TRBJ2-1; weak D call: TRBD1 (6 bases). This CDR3 comprises 14 residues. CDR1 and CDR2 from the germline V gene are MNHNY and SVGAGI (reference sequence). Trimming took 1 base from V and 8 from J, leaving 12 bases between them. Here the CDR3 reads CASSYFSGADEQFF. CDR3 coding DNA: TGTGCCAGCAGTTACTTTTCAGGGGCCGATGAGCAGTTCTTC.

The chain has TRBV7-9 and TRBJ1-4; a weak D match, TRBD1 (6 bases). The CDR3 contains 15 residues. The V and J ends lost 5 bases and 8 bases respectively, with 18 bases between them. Germline V gene data show CDR1 as SEHNR and CDR2 as FQNEAQ (reference sequence). CDR3 protein: CASSPRGGTSEKLFF. For the CDR3, the DNA is TGTGCCAGCAGCCCCCGCGGGGGGACATCCGAAAAACTGTTTTTT.

The chain is built from TRBV7-2 and TRBJ2-7; tentative D call: TRBD1 (6 bases). V lost 5 bases and J lost 7, with 15 bases in between. The CDR3 runs 13 residues. Germline lookup yields CDR1 SGHTA and CDR2 FQGNSA. The CDR3 reads CASSLRQDLEQYF. In nucleotides, the CDR3 is TGTGCCAGCAGCCTGAGACAGGACCTAGAGCAGTACTTC.

The CDR3 DNA is TGTGCCAGCAGCTTAATGGGACAGCCCCAAGAGACCCAGTACTTC. This codes for CASSLMGQPQETQYF. The rearrangement uses TRBV7-3 and TRBJ2-5, with 7 bases lining up with TRBD1. The J segment lost 1 base and the V segment lost 1 base, leaving 3 bases of the junction unmatched. This CDR3 region has 15 residues. Germline V CDR1 and CDR2: SGHTA, FQGTGA.

This clone is a singleton in its sample. The junction and the germline gene differ at one end; a read error may be behind it. This rearrangement joins TRBV7-9 to TRBJ2-1, with 8 positions matching TRBD1. Per germline, CDR1 SEHNR and CDR2 FQNEAQ (reference sequence). The CDR3 loop spans 18 amino acids. CDR3 bases: TGTTCCAGCAGCTTAGGAGGTCCAGGACAGGGCTCCTACAATGAGCAGTTCTTC. This sequence encodes CSSSLGGPGQGSYNEQFF.

The chain recombines TRBV10-2 with TRBJ1-3; D unclear. The CDR3 is made up of 13 amino acids. From germline, CDR1 is WSHSY and CDR2 SAAADI. V was cut by 7 bases and J by 1 base, with 8 bases left in between. This chain's CDR3 is CASTEVSGNTIYF. The CDR3 DNA reads as TGCGCCAGCACAGAGGTTTCTGGAAACACCATATATTTT.

J is TRBJ2-1 and V is TRBV19; TRBD1 matches 7 bases. Germline-derived CDR1 and CDR2 are LNHDA and SQIVND (reference sequence). The CDR3 runs 14 residues. V was pared by 6 bases and J by 10 bases, with 12 bases of the junction left unmatched. The CDR3 DNA reads TGTGCCAGTAGAGGGGACAGTTATGCCCCCGAGCAGTTCTTC. Protein product: CASRGDSYAPEQFF.

This clone occurred a few times. The chain links TRBV4-1 to TRBJ1-5, with 11 positions matching TRBD1. The CDR3 is 19 residues long. Germline lookup yields CDR1 MGHRA and CDR2 YSYEKL. The V gene end was trimmed by 5 bases and the J gene end by 5 bases; junction bases not matched to a gene: 17. In nucleotides, the CDR3 is TGCGCCAGCAGCTCCAGGACAGGGGGCGCGGTAGGGAGGGATCAGCCCCAGCATTTT. This sequence encodes CASSSRTGGAVGRDQPQHF.

The chain's CDR3 is CASSRYYEQYF. The CDR3 region has the DNA TGTGCCAGCAGCAGGTACTACGAGCAGTACTTC. This sequence joins TRBV2 and TRBJ2-7; D gene unclear. Looked up from germline, CDR1 is SNHLY and CDR2 is FYNNEI. The CDR3 has 11 residues. V lost 6 bases and J 3 bases, leaving 6 bases between the germline ends. Based on the CDR3 plus reference TRBV2 and TRBJ2-7, the full variable domain is EPEVTQTPSHQVTQMGQEVILRCVPISNHLYFYWYRQILGQKVEFLVSFYNNEISEKSEIFDDQFSVERPDGSNFTLKIRSTKLEDSAMYFCASSRYYEQYFGPGTRLTVT.

The chain couples TRBV2 to TRBJ2-1; D may be TRBD2 (5 bases). The CDR3 loop spans 15 amino acids. V shed 11 bases and J shed 0 bases, with 17 bases lying between them. CDR1 SNHLY and CDR2 FYNNEI come from the germline V gene. CDR3 sequence (DNA): TGTGCCGGAGTCTACCCGGGAAGCTCCTACAATGAGCAGTTCTTC. This gives the protein CAGVYPGSSYNEQFF.

This clone is a singleton in its sample. The chain carries TRBV19 and TRBJ1-3, with D unclear. The CDR3 has 13 residues. V lost 3 bases to trimming and J lost 3 bases, with 6 bases between them. The germline CDR1 and CDR2 sequences are LNHDA and SQIVND (reference sequence). The CDR3 region has the DNA TGTGCCAGTAGTATGAGCGATGGAAACACCATATATTTT. Protein: CASSMSDGNTIYF.

V usage is TRBV5-1 and J usage is TRBJ2-3, with 9 nucleotides matching TRBD2. J lost 2 bases, V lost 3 bases, and 4 bases had no gene match. Germline V gives CDR1 SGHRS, CDR2 YFSETQ. The CDR3 contains 15 residues. The CDR3 is CASSSLAGITDTQYF. CDR3 sequence (DNA): TGCGCCAGCAGCTCTCTAGCGGGGATCACAGATACGCAGTATTTT.

V and J are TRBV2 and TRBJ2-1; 12 nucleotides align to TRBD2. After removal of 4 bases from V and 2 bases from J, the junction contained 3 bases not matched to a gene. The CDR3 sequence is 16 residues long. Germline V lookup: CDR1 SNHLY, CDR2 FYNNEI. The CDR3 bases are TGTGCCAGCAGTGGGAGGACTAGCGGGGCCTACAATGAGCAGTTCTTC. This codes for CASSGRTSGAYNEQFF.

In its sample, this clone was seen once. The same CDR3 can be traced to other DNA sequences in this sample. The gene calls are TRBV2 and TRBJ2-7, with 8 bases fitting TRBD2. V lost 6 bases to trimming and J lost 2 bases; unmatched junction nucleotides: 6. Germline CDR1 and CDR2: SNHLY and FYNNEI. The CDR3 spans 14 residues. The CDR3, as DNA: TGTGCCAGCAGAGGACTAGCAGGTCCCTACGAGCAGTACTTC. It codes for CASRGLAGPYEQYF.

The chain couples TRBV6-1 to TRBJ1-2, with unresolved D. This CDR3 region has 13 residues. V lost 7 bases to trimming and J lost 2 bases, with 11 bases between them. Germline CDR1 is MNHNS and CDR2 is SASEGT. The DNA for the CDR3 is TGTGCCAGCACCCAACAAAAAAACTATGGCTACACCTTC. It translates to CASTQQKNYGYTF.

The genes are TRBV6-6 and TRBJ2-5; possibly TRBD2 for D (7 bases). The CDR3 spans 15 residues. The germline V gene has CDR1 MNHNY and CDR2 SVGAGI (reference sequence). V was shortened by 0 bases and J by 1 base, with 9 bases between the two germline ends. CDR3 residues: CASSYSGGAQETQYF. The CDR3 DNA reads as TGTGCCAGCAGTTACTCAGGGGGGGCCCAAGAGACCCAGTACTTC.

The chain joins TRBV6-6 to TRBJ2-5; TRBD1 agrees at 11 bases. The CDR3 is 14 amino acids. The V segment lost 7 bases and the J segment 5 bases; nucleotides outside the gene matches: 6. CDR1 is MNHNY, CDR2 SVGAGI, per germline (reference sequence). The CDR3 DNA is TGTGCCAGCACCATAGGGACAGGGGGTGAGACCCAGTACTTC. Translated: CASTIGTGGETQYF.

This clone was seen just once. The V gene is TRBV19, the J gene TRBJ1-1, with D possibly TRBD1 on 6 matching bases. The CDR3 length is 12 residues. CDR1 is LNHDA, CDR2 SQIVND, per germline (reference sequence). With 5 bases removed from V and 6 bases from J, the gap between germline ends came to 10 bases. As DNA, the CDR3 is TGTGCCAGTAGTTCAGGGGTCCCTGAAGCTTTCTTT. It translates to CASSSGVPEAFF.

This clone was seen a single time. The chain joins TRBV4-1 to TRBJ2-1; 8 nucleotides agree with TRBD2. The CDR3 extends over 15 amino acids. Per the germline V gene, CDR1 is MGHRA and CDR2 is YSYEKL. V trimming: 3 bases; J trimming: 6 bases; junction bases outside the gene matches: 7. The CDR3 DNA is TGCGCCAGCAGCCAGAGAGCGGGAGCCGTCAATGAGCAGTTCTTC. It is translated as CASSQRAGAVNEQFF.

J is TRBJ2-1 and V is TRBV9; 10 bases line up with TRBD2. Germline assignment: CDR1 SGDLS and CDR2 YYNGEE. The CDR3 spans 17 residues. V gave up 2 bases and J gave up 7 bases; unmatched junction bases: 12. CDR3 sequence (DNA): TGTGCCAGCAGCGTTTCGGCCGCGGCTAGCGGGGGTAATGAGCAGTTCTTC. Translation gives CASSVSAAASGGNEQFF.

The chain carries TRBV7-8 and TRBJ2-7; 10 nucleotides match TRBD2. The length of the CDR3 is 14 residues. Germline V CDR1 and CDR2: SGHVS, FQNEAQ. The V gene end was trimmed by 5 bases and the J gene end by 2 bases; junction bases not matched to a gene: 3. The CDR3 sequence is CASSRTSGTYEQYF. The CDR3, as DNA: TGTGCCAGCAGCCGGACTAGCGGAACCTACGAGCAGTACTTC.

The chain joins TRBV7-2 to TRBJ2-7; 7 bases are shared with TRBD1. Losses at the gene ends were 4 bases for V and 2 bases for J; bases not matched to a gene: 8. The CDR3 contains 15 residues. Germline CDR1 reads SGHTA; CDR2 reads FQGNSA. CDR3 sequence (DNA): TGTGCCAGCAGCTCTGACAGGGAGTGGGCCTACGAGCAGTACTTC. Encoded protein: CASSSDREWAYEQYF.

This clone occurred once. V usage is TRBV19 and J usage is TRBJ1-1, with a possible D match to TRBD1 (6 bases). Germline CDR1 and CDR2: LNHDA and SQIVND (reference sequence). Trimming cost V 6 bases and J 0 bases, with 20 bases left between them. The CDR3 has 17 residues. The CDR3 DNA is TGTGCCAGTAGCCCGGGGGGGGCTATCGGAATGAACACTGAAGCTTTCTTT. This gives the protein CASSPGGAIGMNTEAFF. The full variable domain, rest sourced from reference TRBV19 and TRBJ1-1, is DGGITQSPKYLFRKEGQNVTLSCEQNLNHDAMYWYRQDPGQGLRLIYYSQIVNDFQKGDIAEGYSVSREKKESFPLTVTSAQKNPTAFYLCASSPGGAIGMNTEAFFGQGTRLTVV.

The chain links TRBV6-4 to TRBJ2-2; 7 nucleotides agree with TRBD2. The CDR3 is made up of 16 amino acids. The trim removed 1 base at V and 6 bases at J, leaving 8 bases unmatched. Germline loops: CDR1 MRHNA, CDR2 SNTAGT. As DNA, the CDR3 is TGTGCCAGCAGTGACTTTTCCGGGAGCGGGGCCGGGGAGCTGTTTTTT. Its translation: CASSDFSGSGAGELFF.

This clone showed up just once. The chain couples TRBV4-1 to TRBJ1-5; TRBD1 matches 9 bases. CDR1 MGHRA and CDR2 YSYEKL come from the germline V gene. The CDR3 extends over 16 amino acids. Trimming cost V 1 base and J 4 bases; bases outside gene matches: 5. The CDR3 region is CASSQAGTGWNQPQHF. In nucleotides, the CDR3 is TGCGCCAGCAGCCAAGCGGGGACAGGGTGGAATCAGCCCCAGCATTTT.

The rearrangement joins TRBV7-9 to TRBJ2-1, with 14 bases aligning to TRBD2. V gave up 5 bases and J gave up 5 bases; unmatched junction bases: 8. Germline CDR1 SEHNR, CDR2 FQNEAQ (reference sequence). The CDR3 loop spans 17 amino acids. The CDR3 protein is CASSKGLAGENDNEQFF. Written as DNA, the CDR3 is TGTGCCAGCAGCAAGGGACTAGCGGGGGAAAACGACAATGAGCAGTTCTTC.

V and J are TRBV4-1 and TRBJ2-1; a weak D match, TRBD1 (5 bases). This CDR3 has 16 amino acids. The ends were cut back, 0 bases at V and 2 bases at J, with 11 bases in the middle. The germline CDR1 and CDR2 sequences are MGHRA and YSYEKL. CDR3 DNA: TGCGCCAGCAGCCAAGATCGAGCAGGGCCCTACAATGAGCAGTTCTTC. It codes for CASSQDRAGPYNEQFF.

The chain couples TRBV6-5 to TRBJ2-7; D is undetermined. The V end lost 4 bases, the J end lost 5 bases, and 6 bases lay between the germline ends. Germline loops: CDR1 MNHEY, CDR2 SVGAGI. The CDR3 is 11 amino acids. CDR3 loop: CASSSLHEQYF. The CDR3 DNA is TGTGCCAGCAGTTCCCTCCACGAGCAGTACTTC.